This TCR beta chain was found in a study of blood T cell repertoires in COVID-19. Study summary: Italy, Spain and the United States were the sources of the convalescent and acute COVID-19 samples. T cells, B-cell-depleted T cells, or PBMCs supplied cDNA or gDNA.

Original processing methods: From reference gene primer amplification, estimates of nucleated cell counts were derived. The repertoire was sequenced with immunoSEQ multiplex PCR; TCRdb's copy has only in-frame clones and lacks some. V and J calls and clone size are given by that table; D and trimming were obtained from the DNA. Of approximately 160,000 clones in the sample, 85% to 90% were seen once. Only one count was recorded for this clone. The CDR3 is made up of 14 amino acids. The germline V gene has CDR1 SGHVS and CDR2 FNYEAQ. The ends lost 5 bases at V and 4 bases at J; junction bases unmatched: 6.

This chain links TRBV7-6 with TRBJ2-5; 8 bases match TRBD1. The sample was peripheral blood. The TCR comes from a man aged 50-60 years with active or convalescent COVID-19. The CDR3 region has the DNA TGTGCCAGCAGCCCCGGACAGGGTACAGAGACCCAGTACTTC. Protein product: CASSPGQGTETQYF.